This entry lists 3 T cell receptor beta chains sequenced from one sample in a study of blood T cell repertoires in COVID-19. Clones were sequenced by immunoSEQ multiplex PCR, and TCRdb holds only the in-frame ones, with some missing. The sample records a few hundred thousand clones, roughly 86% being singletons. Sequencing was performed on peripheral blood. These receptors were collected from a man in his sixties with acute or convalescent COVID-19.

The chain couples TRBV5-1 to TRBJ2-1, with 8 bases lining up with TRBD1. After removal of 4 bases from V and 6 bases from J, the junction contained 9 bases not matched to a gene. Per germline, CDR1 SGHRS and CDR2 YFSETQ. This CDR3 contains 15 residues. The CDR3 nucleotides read TGCGCCAGCAGCACCCGGACAGGGTTGGCCAATGAGCAGTTCTTC. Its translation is CASSTRTGLANEQFF.

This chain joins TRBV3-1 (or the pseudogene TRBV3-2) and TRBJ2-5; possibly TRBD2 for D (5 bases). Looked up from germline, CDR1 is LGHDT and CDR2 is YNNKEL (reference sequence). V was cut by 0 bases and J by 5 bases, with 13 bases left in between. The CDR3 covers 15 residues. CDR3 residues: CASSQDETRRETQYF. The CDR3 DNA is TGTGCCAGCAGCCAAGATGAAACTAGAAGGGAGACCCAGTACTTC.

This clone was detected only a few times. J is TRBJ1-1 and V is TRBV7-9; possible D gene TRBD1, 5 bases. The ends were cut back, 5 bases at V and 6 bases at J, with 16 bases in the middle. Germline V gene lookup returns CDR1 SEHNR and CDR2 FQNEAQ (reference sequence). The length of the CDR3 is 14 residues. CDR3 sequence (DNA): TGTGCCAGCAGCAACCGGGCCATAGGGGCTGAAGCTTTCTTT. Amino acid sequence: CASSNRAIGAEAFF.